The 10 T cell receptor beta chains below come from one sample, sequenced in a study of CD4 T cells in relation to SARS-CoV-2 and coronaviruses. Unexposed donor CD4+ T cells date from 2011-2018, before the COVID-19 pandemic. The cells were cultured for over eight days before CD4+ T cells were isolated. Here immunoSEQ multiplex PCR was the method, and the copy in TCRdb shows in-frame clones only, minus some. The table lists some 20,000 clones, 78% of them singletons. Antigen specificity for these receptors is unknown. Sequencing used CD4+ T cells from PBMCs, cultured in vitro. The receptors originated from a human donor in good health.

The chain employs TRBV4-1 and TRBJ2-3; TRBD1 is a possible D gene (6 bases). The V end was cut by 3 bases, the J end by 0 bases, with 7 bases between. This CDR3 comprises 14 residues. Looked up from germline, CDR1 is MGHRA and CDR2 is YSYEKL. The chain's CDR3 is CASSQGASTDTQYF. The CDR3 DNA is TGCGCCAGCAGCCAGGGGGCTAGCACAGATACGCAGTATTTT.

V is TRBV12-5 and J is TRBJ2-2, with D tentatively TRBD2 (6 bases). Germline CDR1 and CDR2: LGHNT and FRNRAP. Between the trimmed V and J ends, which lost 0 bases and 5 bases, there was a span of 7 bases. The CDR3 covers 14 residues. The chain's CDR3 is CASGLVGGTGELFF. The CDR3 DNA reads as TGTGCTAGTGGTTTGGTAGGAGGGACCGGGGAGCTGTTTTTT.

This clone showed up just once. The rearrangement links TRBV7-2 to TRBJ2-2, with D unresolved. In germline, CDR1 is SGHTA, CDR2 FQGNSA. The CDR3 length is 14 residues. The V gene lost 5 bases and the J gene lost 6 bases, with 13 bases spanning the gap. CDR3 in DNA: TGTGCCAGCAGCCCCCGATTGGCATCCGGGGAGCTGTTTTTT. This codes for CASSPRLASGELFF.

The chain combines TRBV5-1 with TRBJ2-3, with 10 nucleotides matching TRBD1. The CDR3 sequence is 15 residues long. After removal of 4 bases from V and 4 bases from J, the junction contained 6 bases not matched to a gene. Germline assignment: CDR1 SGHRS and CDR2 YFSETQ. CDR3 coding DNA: TGCGCCAGCAGCCTGGGACAGGGGCATTCAGATACGCAGTATTTT. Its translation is CASSLGQGHSDTQYF.

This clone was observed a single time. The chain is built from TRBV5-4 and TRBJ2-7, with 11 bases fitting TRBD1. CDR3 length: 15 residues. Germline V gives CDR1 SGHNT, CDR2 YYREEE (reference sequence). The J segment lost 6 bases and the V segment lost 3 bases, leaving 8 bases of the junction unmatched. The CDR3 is CASSSTGQGDLEQYF. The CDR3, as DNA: TGTGCCAGCAGCTCAACGGGACAGGGGGATCTCGAGCAGTACTTC.

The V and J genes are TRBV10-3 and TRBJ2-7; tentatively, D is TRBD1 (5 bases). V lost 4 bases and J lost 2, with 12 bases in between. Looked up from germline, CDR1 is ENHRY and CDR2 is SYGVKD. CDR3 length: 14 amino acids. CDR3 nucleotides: TGTGCCATCAGTGTAGCAGGGCGCCCCTACGAGCAGTACTTC. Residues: CAISVAGRPYEQYF.

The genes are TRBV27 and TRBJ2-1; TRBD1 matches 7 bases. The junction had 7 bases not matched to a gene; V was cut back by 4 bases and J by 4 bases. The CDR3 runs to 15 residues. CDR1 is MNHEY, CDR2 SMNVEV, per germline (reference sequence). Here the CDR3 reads CASSSETGTYNEQFF. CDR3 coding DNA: TGTGCCAGCAGTTCGGAGACAGGGACATACAATGAGCAGTTCTTC.

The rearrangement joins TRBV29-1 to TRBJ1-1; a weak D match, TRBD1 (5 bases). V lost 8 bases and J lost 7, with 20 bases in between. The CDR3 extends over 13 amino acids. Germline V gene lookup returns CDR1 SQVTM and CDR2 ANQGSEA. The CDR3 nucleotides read TGCAGCCCCCGGCTTGAGGGGAAGCTTGAAGCTTTCTTT. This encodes CSPRLEGKLEAFF. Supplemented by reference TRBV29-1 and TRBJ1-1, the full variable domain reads SAVISQKPSRDICQRGTSLTIQCQVDSQVTMMFWYRQQPGQSLTLIATANQGSEATYESGFVIDKFPISRPNLTFSTLTVSNMSPEDSSIYLCSPRLEGKLEAFFGQGTRLTVV.

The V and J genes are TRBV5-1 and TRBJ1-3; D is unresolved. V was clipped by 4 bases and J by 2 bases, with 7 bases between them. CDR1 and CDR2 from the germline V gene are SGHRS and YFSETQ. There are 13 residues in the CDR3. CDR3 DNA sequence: TGCGCCAGCAGCACGGGCCCTGGAAACACCATATATTTT. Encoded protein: CASSTGPGNTIYF.

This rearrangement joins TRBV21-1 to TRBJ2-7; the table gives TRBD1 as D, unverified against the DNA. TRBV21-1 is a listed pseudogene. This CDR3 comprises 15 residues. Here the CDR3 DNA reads TGTGCCAGCAGCAAAGAACCCAGGGGAACTTACGAGCAGTACTTC. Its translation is CASSKEPRGTYEQYF.